The source of this TCR beta chain is a study of cytomegalovirus exposure and HLA in healthy donors. General study findings and limits: A later analysis linked a missense variant in DCLRE1C to the trimming of TCR beta V and J genes. Across donors, presence/absence analyses took sequencing depth to be roughly uniform. With further analysis later on, most CMV-associated TCR beta chains appeared HLA-restricted. Associated with cytomegalovirus, according to the listing, were 150 to 200 TCR beta chains.

Details on this clone: What it recognizes is unknown.

PCR primers comprised 60 Vbeta and 13 Jbeta primers. Profiling relied on immunoSEQ multiplex PCR, and the TCRdb table lists in-frame clones only, not all of them. The sample shows about 98,000 clones, about 70% of them seen only once. From germline, CDR1 is SNHLY and CDR2 FYNNEI. The CDR3 spans 14 residues. The V gene lost 6 bases and the J gene lost 4 bases, with 15 bases spanning the gap. The TCR sequence derives from a female donor in good health and CMV-seronegative. The sample consisted of PBMCs. The chain carries TRBV2 and TRBJ1-2; D ambiguous. CDR3: CASREAATGYGYTF. DNA for the CDR3: TGTGCCAGCAGGGAGGCGGCGACTGGCTATGGCTACACCTTC.